This T cell receptor (beta chain) was retrieved from a study of T cells in Graves' hyperthyroidism and ophthalmopathy. Broader study findings: Expanded thyroid clonotypes (above 0.001) were mostly also found in blood. By a 13 V-J model, ophthalmopathy was set apart from stable hyperthyroidism.

Amplification yielded TCR beta CDR3 regions, with RNA transcripts as the source. HTBI primers were the set used in a first-round RT-PCR of the TCR CDR3. TCRdb analysed the multiplex PCR reads with MiXCR anew, one entry per CDR3 protein. The sample has around 290,000 distinct CDR3 sequences, roughly an eighth seen once. The CDR3 runs 12 residues. Trimming took off 4 bases at V and 8 bases at J, with 9 bases between the two ends. Germline V gene sequence: CDR1 SEHNR, CDR2 FQNEAQ (reference sequence). This clonotype was counted ten times or more. Antigen: not known. Patients aged 18 to 65 had newly diagnosed hyperthyroidism lasting under 2 months. A patient was excluded if there was uncontrolled infection, other autoimmune disease, pregnancy or lactation.

The chain links TRBV7-9 to TRBJ1-5; tentative D call: TRBD1 (5 bases). Input material: blood. The origin of this receptor is a woman in her 40s with Graves' hyperthyroidism. CDR3 in DNA: TGTGCCAGCAGCTGGGGCAGGGAGCCCCAGCATTTT. It is translated as CASSWGREPQHF.